This T cell receptor (beta chain) was observed in a study of T cell responses to AZD1222 COVID-19 vaccine. The method was immunoSEQ multiplex PCR; TCRdb's version includes in-frame clones alone and lacks a portion of them. The sample carries 160,000 or so clones, about 90% recorded once. Germline values: CDR1 MDHEN, CDR2 SYDVKM. After removal of 7 bases from V and 7 bases from J, the junction contained 8 bases not matched to a gene. This CDR3 is 13 amino acids long. This receptor was taken from an adult in good health. This chain uses TRBV28 with TRBJ1-2, with 8 bases matching TRBD1. The sample was peripheral blood, taken on day 0 of AZD1222 vaccination. The CDR3 region is CASNRGGLRGYTF. CDR3 nucleotide sequence: TGTGCCAGCAACAGGGGGGGGTTGCGTGGCTACACCTTC.